A single sample is the source of the 18 T cell receptor beta chains below, sequenced in a study of cytomegalovirus exposure and HLA in healthy donors. In the PCR, 60 Vbeta and 13 Jbeta primers were used. The assay was immunoSEQ multiplex PCR, and TCRdb's table has in-frame clones only and misses some. The data show 100,000 to 150,000 clones, under 10% seen once. Input material: PBMCs. The receptors derive from a woman aged 35 to 49 in good health and CMV-seropositive.

The chain joins TRBV29-1 to TRBJ1-2; 11 nucleotides line up with TRBD1. Looked up from germline, CDR1 is SQVTM and CDR2 is ANQGSEA. J was trimmed by 4 bases and V by 0 bases; bases with no gene match: 4. The CDR3 has 15 residues. The CDR3 DNA reads as TGCAGCGTTGAAGACCGGGACAGGGGGTCCTATGGCTACACCTTC. As protein: CSVEDRDRGSYGYTF.

The chain has TRBV5-8 and TRBJ2-2, with TRBD1 matching 7 bases. This CDR3 spans 15 amino acids. V was pared by 5 bases and J by 0 bases, with 4 bases of the junction left unmatched. Looked up from germline, CDR1 is SGHTS and CDR2 is YDEGEE. The DNA of the CDR3 is TGTGCCAGCAGTACCGGGACAGCGAACACCGGGGAGCTGTTTTTT. It is translated as CASSTGTANTGELFF.

The V gene is TRBV2, the J gene TRBJ2-5; 8 bases are shared with TRBD1. CDR3 length: 14 amino acids. V lost 4 bases and J lost 5; bases outside the gene matches: 6. The germline V gene encodes CDR1 SNHLY and CDR2 FYNNEI. The CDR3 region has the DNA TGTGCCAGCAGTGTGGCAGGGGGCTCGGAGACCCAGTACTTC. Translation: CASSVAGGSETQYF.

The chain has TRBV5-1 and TRBJ2-2, with 7 bases that match TRBD1. Trimming cost V 4 bases and J 6 bases; bases outside gene matches: 3. CDR3 length: 13 amino acids. Germline assignment: CDR1 SGHRS and CDR2 YFSETQ. CDR3 loop: CASSLGGPGELFF. The DNA for the CDR3 is TGCGCCAGCAGCCTAGGGGGCCCCGGGGAGCTGTTTTTT.

This clone was seen a few times. The chain employs TRBV19 and TRBJ1-4; D remains ambiguous. V lost 5 bases to trimming and J lost 4 bases, with 5 bases between them. Germline V lookup: CDR1 LNHDA, CDR2 SQIVND (reference sequence). The length of the CDR3 is 12 residues. This CDR3 is CASSFLNEKLFF. The CDR3 DNA is TGTGCCAGTAGTTTCCTTAATGAAAAACTGTTTTTT.

This clone came up a few times. The chain couples TRBV6-5 to TRBJ1-1; 10 positions match TRBD1. V dropped 2 bases and J dropped 4; count of bases not matched to a gene: 1. The CDR3 runs 14 residues. Germline loops: CDR1 MNHEY, CDR2 SVGAGI. The CDR3 spells CASSYGTGVTEAFF. The CDR3 bases are TGTGCCAGCAGTTACGGGACAGGGGTCACTGAAGCTTTCTTT.

This clone was counted between two and nine times. This chain uses TRBV19 with TRBJ2-3; 11 bases fit TRBD1. V lost 3 bases to trimming and J lost 4 bases; unmatched junction nucleotides: 3. The CDR3 runs 15 residues. Per germline, CDR1 LNHDA and CDR2 SQIVND (reference sequence). The CDR3 here is CASSMGQGGADTQYF. The CDR3 DNA follows: TGTGCCAGTAGTATGGGACAGGGGGGTGCAGATACGCAGTATTTT.

This chain uses TRBV7-9 with TRBJ2-3; the match to TRBD2 covers 9 bases. With 4 bases clipped from V and 0 bases from J, the junction kept 5 bases outside the gene matches. Per germline, CDR1 SEHNR and CDR2 FQNEAQ (reference sequence). The CDR3 has 16 amino acids. This CDR3 reads CASSSLAGRSTDTQYF. CDR3 in DNA: TGTGCCAGCAGCTCCCTAGCGGGGAGGAGCACAGATACGCAGTATTTT.

The chain combines TRBV5-1 with TRBJ2-1, with 8 positions matching TRBD1. V lost 2 bases, J lost 6 bases, and 4 bases stayed unmatched. The CDR3 is 14 residues long. Germline V gene lookup returns CDR1 SGHRS and CDR2 YFSETQ. The CDR3 region has the DNA TGCGCCAGCAGCTTCCTGACAGGGGTCAATGAGCAGTTCTTC. This translates into CASSFLTGVNEQFF.

This chain links TRBV6-6 with TRBJ2-1; 7 bases map to TRBD2. The CDR3 has 16 amino acids. The trim removed 5 bases at V and 3 bases at J, leaving 10 bases unmatched. The germline CDR1 and CDR2 sequences are MNHNY and SVGAGI (reference sequence). CDR3 bases: TGTGCCAGCAGTGTAAGAGCGGGGCCCGACTACAATGAGCAGTTCTTC. Its protein product is CASSVRAGPDYNEQFF.

This clone occurred a few times. The chain uses TRBV6-1 and TRBJ1-2, with a weak D call TRBD1 (5 bases). The CDR3 spans 14 residues. V was shortened by 0 bases and J by 8 bases, with 13 bases between the two germline ends. Germline lookup yields CDR1 MNHNS and CDR2 SASEGT. CDR3: CASSEAAGFLGYTF. CDR3 bases: TGTGCCAGCAGTGAAGCGGCAGGGTTTTTGGGCTACACCTTC.

V gene TRBV7-9 combines with J gene TRBJ2-3; TRBD1 agrees at 10 bases. CDR3 length equals 15 residues. Losses at the gene ends were 5 bases for V and 3 bases for J; bases not matched to a gene: 5. Germline V gene data show CDR1 as SEHNR and CDR2 as FQNEAQ (reference sequence). The CDR3 loop reads CASSGTGDGTDTQYF. The CDR3 nucleotides are TGTGCCAGCAGCGGGACAGGGGATGGGACAGATACGCAGTATTTT.

The chain joins TRBV2 to TRBJ2-1; a possible D gene is TRBD1 (6 bases). The ends were cut back, 0 bases at V and 2 bases at J, with 8 bases in the middle. Germline loops: CDR1 SNHLY, CDR2 FYNNEI. The CDR3 loop spans 15 amino acids. CDR3 loop: CASSEARGPYNEQFF. In nucleotides, the CDR3 is TGTGCCAGCAGTGAAGCCAGGGGACCCTACAATGAGCAGTTCTTC. The variable domain in full, with the rest retrieved from reference TRBV2 and TRBJ2-1, is EPEVTQTPSHQVTQMGQEVILRCVPISNHLYFYWYRQILGQKVEFLVSFYNNEISEKSEIFDDQFSVERPDGSNFTLKIRSTKLEDSAMYFCASSEARGPYNEQFFGPGTRLTVL.

This clone was detected a few times. CDR3 coding DNA: TGTGCCAGCAGCTTAGTAGCGGGGGGGCCTGTGACCCAGTACTTC. Residues: CASSLVAGGPVTQYF. The rearrangement links TRBV5-4 to TRBJ2-5, with 11 nucleotides matching TRBD2. Germline CDR1 is SGHNT and CDR2 is YYREEE (reference sequence). This CDR3 has 15 amino acids. V lost 2 bases and J lost 7; bases outside the gene matches: 7.

This clone appeared a few times. This chain uses TRBV19 with TRBJ1-4; D is possibly TRBD1 (6 bases). CDR1 is LNHDA and CDR2 is SQIVND in the germline V gene (reference sequence). The CDR3 runs 16 residues. Trimming left V 5 bases short and J 0 bases short, with 13 bases between. The CDR3 is CASSGQSPTTNEKLFF. CDR3 DNA sequence: TGTGCCAGTAGTGGACAGTCGCCGACAACTAATGAAAAACTGTTTTTT.

The chain carries TRBV2 and TRBJ1-5; D is perhaps TRBD1 (5 bases). The germline V and J ends were trimmed by 7 bases and 4 bases, with 17 bases remaining between them. This CDR3 region has 15 residues. Germline V lookup: CDR1 SNHLY, CDR2 FYNNEI. Written as DNA, the CDR3 is TGTGCCAGCACCATGGAAGGGGTAGCAAATCAGCCCCAGCATTTT. It yields the protein CASTMEGVANQPQHF.

This clone was seen a single time. This chain connects TRBV11-2 to TRBJ1-4; D may be TRBD1 (5 bases). Trimming pared 3 bases from V and 8 bases from J, leaving 16 bases between. CDR3 length: 15 amino acids. The germline V gene has CDR1 SGHAT and CDR2 FQNNGV. CDR3 protein: CASSFSGGYGEKLFF. The CDR3 coding sequence is TGTGCCAGCAGCTTTAGCGGGGGTTATGGCGAAAAACTGTTTTTT. Using reference TRBV11-2 and TRBJ1-4 for the parts outside the CDR3, the full variable domain is EAGVAQSPRYKIIEKRQSVAFWCNPISGHATLYWYQQILGQGPKLLIQFQNNGVVDDSQLPKDRFSAERLKGVDSTLKIQPAKLEDSAVYLCASSFSGGYGEKLFFGSGTQLSVL.

This clone was recorded at least ten times. J is TRBJ1-1 and V is TRBV7-8, with 7 nucleotides matching TRBD1. Per germline, CDR1 SGHVS and CDR2 FQNEAQ. The CDR3 loop spans 14 amino acids. V gave up 1 base and J gave up 5 bases; unmatched junction bases: 4. CDR3 DNA: TGTGCCAGCAGCTTAGGGGCAGGGGGAACTGAAGCTTTCTTT. It specifies CASSLGAGGTEAFF.